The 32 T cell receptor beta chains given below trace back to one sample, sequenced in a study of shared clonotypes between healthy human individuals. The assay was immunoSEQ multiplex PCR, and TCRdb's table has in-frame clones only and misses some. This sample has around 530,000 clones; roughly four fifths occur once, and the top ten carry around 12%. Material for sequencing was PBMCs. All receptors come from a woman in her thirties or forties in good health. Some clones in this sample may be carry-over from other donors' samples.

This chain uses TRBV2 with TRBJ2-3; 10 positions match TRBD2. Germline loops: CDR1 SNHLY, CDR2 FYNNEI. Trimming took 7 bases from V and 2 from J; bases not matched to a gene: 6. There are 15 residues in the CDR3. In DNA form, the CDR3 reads TGTGCCAGCACACGAACTAGCGGGAACACAGATACGCAGTATTTT. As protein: CASTRTSGNTDTQYF.

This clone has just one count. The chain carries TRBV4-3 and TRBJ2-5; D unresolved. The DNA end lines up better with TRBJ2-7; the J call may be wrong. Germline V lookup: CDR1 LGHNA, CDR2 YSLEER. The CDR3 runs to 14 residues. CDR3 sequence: CASSQSLRSYEQYF. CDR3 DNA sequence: TGCGCCAGCAGCCAATCCTTAAGGTCCTACGAGCAGTACTTC.

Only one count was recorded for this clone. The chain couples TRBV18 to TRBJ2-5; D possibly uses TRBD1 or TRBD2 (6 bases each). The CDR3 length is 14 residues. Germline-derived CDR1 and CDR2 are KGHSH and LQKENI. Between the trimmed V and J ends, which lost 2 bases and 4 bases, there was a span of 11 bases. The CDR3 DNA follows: TGTGCCAGCTCACCATCGGAGGGGGGAGAGACCCAGTACTTC. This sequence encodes CASSPSEGGETQYF.

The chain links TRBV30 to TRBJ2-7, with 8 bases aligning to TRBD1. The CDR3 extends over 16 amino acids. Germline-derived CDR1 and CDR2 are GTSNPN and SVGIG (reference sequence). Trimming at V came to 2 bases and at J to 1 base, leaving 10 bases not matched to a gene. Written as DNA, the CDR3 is TGTGCCTGGAGTAACCCGGGACAGGTGAAGTCCTACGAGCAGTACTTC. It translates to CAWSNPGQVKSYEQYF.

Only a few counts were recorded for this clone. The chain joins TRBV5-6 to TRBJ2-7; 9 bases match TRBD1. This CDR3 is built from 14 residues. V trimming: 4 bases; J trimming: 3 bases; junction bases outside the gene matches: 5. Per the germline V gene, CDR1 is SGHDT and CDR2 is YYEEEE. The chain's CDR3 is CASSGGTGFYEQYF. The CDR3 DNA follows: TGTGCCAGCAGCGGCGGGACAGGGTTCTACGAGCAGTACTTC.

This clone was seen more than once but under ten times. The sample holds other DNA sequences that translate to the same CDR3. The CDR3: CASSLQGSNQPQHF. The CDR3 region has the DNA TGTGCCAGCAGCTTACAGGGTAGCAATCAGCCCCAGCATTTT. The chain links TRBV7-9 to TRBJ1-5; D might be TRBD1 (5 bases). Looked up from germline, CDR1 is SEHNR and CDR2 is FQNEAQ (reference sequence). The V and J ends lost 2 bases and 0 bases respectively, with 5 bases between them. The CDR3 runs 14 residues.

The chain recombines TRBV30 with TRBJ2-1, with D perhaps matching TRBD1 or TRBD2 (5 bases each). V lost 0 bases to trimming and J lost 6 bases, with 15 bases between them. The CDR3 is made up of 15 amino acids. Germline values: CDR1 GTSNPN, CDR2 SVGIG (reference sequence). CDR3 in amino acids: CAWSVRGGSLNEQFF. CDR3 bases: TGTGCCTGGAGTGTACGGGGCGGGTCTCTCAATGAGCAGTTCTTC.

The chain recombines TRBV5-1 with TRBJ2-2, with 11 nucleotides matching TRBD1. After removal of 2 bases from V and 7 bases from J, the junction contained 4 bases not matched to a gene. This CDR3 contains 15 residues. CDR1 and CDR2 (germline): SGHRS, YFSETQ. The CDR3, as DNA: TGCGCCAGCAGCTTAAGGACAGGGGGCGTCGGGGAGCTGTTTTTT. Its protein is CASSLRTGGVGELFF.

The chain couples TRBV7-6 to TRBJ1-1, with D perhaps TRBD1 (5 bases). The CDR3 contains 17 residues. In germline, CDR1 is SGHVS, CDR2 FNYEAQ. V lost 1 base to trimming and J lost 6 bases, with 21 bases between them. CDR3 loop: CASSLGPGTPEGPEAFF. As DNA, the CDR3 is TGTGCCAGCAGCTTAGGCCCGGGGACCCCGGAGGGTCCTGAAGCTTTCTTT.

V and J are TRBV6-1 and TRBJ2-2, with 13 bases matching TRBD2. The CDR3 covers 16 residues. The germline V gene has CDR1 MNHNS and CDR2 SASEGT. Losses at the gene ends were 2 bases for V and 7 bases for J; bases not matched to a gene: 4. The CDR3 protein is CASSETSGRGNGELFF. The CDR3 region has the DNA TGTGCCAGCAGTGAAACTAGCGGGAGGGGTAACGGGGAGCTGTTTTTT.

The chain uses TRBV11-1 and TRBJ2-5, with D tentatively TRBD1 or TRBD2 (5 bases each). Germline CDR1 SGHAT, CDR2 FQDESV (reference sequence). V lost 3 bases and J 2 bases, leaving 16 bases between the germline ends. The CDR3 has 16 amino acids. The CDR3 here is CASSLGLAWGQETQYF. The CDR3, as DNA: TGTGCCAGCAGCTTGGGGCTAGCATGGGGGCAAGAGACCCAGTACTTC. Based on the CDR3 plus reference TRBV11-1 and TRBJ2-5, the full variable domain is EAEVAQSPRYKITEKSQAVAFWCDPISGHATLYWYRQILGQGPELLVQFQDESVVDDSQLPKDRFSAERLKGVDSTLKIQPAELGDSAMYLCASSLGLAWGQETQYFGPGTRLLVL.

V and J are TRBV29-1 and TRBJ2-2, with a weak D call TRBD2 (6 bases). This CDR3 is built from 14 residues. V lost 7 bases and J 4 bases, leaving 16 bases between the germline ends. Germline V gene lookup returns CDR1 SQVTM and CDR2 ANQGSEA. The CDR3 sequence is CSGGEMDGTGELFF. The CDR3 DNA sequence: TGCAGCGGGGGGGAGATGGACGGCACCGGGGAGCTGTTTTTT.

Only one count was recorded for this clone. The CDR3 region is CASSPGRSGQRTYEQYF. The CDR3 coding sequence is TGTGCCAGCAGCCCAGGTCGGTCGGGACAGAGAACCTACGAGCAGTACTTC. The chain employs TRBV7-9 and TRBJ2-7; 7 nucleotides line up with TRBD1. The V segment lost 5 bases and the J segment 2 bases; nucleotides outside the gene matches: 15. CDR3 length: 17 amino acids. CDR1 SEHNR and CDR2 FQNEAQ come from the germline V gene (reference sequence).

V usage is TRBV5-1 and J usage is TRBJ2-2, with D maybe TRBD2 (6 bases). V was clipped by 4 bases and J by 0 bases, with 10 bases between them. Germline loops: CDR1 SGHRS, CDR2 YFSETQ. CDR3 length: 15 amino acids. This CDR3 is CASSRGLTNTGELFF. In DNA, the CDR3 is TGCGCCAGCAGCAGGGGACTGACGAACACCGGGGAGCTGTTTTTT.

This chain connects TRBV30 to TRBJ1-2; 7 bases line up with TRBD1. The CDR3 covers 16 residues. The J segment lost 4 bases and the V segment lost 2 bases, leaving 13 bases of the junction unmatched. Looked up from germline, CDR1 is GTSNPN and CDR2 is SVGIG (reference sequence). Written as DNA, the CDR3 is TGTGCCTGGAGTCCAGGACACCAGGGGGGTGGCTATGGCTACACCTTC. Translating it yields CAWSPGHQGGGYGYTF.

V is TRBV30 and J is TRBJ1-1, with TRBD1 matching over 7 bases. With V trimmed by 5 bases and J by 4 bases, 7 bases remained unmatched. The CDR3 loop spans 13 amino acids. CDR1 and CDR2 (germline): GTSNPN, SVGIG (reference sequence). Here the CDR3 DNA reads TGTGCCTGGCTGACAGGGCCTGGCACTGAAGCTTTCTTT. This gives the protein CAWLTGPGTEAFF.

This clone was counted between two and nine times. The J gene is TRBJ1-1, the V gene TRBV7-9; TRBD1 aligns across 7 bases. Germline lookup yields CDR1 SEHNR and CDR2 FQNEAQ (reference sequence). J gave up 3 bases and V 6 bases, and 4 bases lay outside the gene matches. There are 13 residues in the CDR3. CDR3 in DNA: TGTGCCAGCAGTCGAACAGGGGACACTGAAGCTTTCTTT. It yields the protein CASSRTGDTEAFF.

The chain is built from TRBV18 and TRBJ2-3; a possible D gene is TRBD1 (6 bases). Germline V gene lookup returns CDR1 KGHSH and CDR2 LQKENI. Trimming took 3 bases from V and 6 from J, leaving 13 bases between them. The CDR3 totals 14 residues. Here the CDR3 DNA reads TGTGCCAGCTCACCGCGAACAGGGTGGGATACGCAGTATTTT. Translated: CASSPRTGWDTQYF.

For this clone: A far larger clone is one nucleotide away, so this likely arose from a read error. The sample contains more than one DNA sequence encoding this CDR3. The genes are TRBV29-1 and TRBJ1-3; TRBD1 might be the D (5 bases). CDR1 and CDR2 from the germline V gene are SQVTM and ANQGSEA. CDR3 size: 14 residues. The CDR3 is CSVNVGGTGNTIYF. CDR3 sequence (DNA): TGCAGCGTTAATGTTGGGGGGACGGGAAACACCATATACTTT.

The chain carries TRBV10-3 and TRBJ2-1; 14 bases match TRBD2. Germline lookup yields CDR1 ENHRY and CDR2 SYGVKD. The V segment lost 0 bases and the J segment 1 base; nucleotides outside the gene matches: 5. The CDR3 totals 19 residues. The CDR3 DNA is TGTGCCATCAGTGAGTCGGGACTAGCGGGAGTTGGGTCCTACAATGAGCAGTTCTTC. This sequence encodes CAISESGLAGVGSYNEQFF.

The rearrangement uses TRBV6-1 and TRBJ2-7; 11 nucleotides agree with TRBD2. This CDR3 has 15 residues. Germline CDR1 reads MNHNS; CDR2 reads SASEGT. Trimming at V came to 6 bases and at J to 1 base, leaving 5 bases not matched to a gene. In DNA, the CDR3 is TGTGCCAGCAGAACCCTAGCGGGAGGATCCTACGAGCAGTACTTC. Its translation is CASRTLAGGSYEQYF.

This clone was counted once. DNA for the CDR3: TGTGCCAGCAGCTTAAGTTCTGCGAACACCGGGGAGCTGTTTTTT. The encoded protein is CASSLSSANTGELFF. This rearrangement joins TRBV11-3 to TRBJ2-2, with unresolved D. In germline, CDR1 is SGHNT, CDR2 YENEEA. The length of the CDR3 is 15 residues. Between the trimmed V and J ends, which lost 2 bases and 0 bases, there was a span of 7 bases.

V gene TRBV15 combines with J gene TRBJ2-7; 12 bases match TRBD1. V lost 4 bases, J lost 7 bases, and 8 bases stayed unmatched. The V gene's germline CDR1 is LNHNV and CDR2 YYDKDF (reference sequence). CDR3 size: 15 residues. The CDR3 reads CATSKRDRGLEEQYF. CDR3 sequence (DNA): TGTGCCACCAGCAAGCGGGACAGGGGGCTAGAAGAGCAGTACTTC.

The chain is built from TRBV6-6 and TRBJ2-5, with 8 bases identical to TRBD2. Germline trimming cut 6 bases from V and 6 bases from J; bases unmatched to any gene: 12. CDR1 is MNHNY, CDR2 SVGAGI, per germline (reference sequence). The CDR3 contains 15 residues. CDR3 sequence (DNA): TGTGCCAGCAGGGACCCGGATCGCGGGAGGCAGACCCAGTACTTC. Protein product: CASRDPDRGRQTQYF.

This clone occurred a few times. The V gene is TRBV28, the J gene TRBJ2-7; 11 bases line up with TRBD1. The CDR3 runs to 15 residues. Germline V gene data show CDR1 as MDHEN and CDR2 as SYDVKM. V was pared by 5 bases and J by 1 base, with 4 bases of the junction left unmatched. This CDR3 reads CASSGRDRGSYEQYF. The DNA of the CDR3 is TGTGCCAGCAGTGGACGGGACAGGGGGTCCTACGAGCAGTACTTC.

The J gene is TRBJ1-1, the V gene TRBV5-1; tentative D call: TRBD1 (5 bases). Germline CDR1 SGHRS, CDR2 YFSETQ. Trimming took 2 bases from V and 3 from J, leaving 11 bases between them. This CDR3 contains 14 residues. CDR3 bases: TGCGCCAGCAGCTTTCAGGGTCAGGACACTGAAGCTTTCTTT. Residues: CASSFQGQDTEAFF.

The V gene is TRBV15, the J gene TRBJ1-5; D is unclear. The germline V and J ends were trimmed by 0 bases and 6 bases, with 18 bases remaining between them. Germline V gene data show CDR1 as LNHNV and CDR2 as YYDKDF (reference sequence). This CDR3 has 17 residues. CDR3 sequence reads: CATSRDPEGRGIQPQHF. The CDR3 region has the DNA TGTGCCACCAGCAGAGATCCGGAGGGCCGAGGGATTCAGCCCCAGCATTTT.

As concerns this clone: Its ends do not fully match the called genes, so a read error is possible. CDR3 nucleotide sequence: TGTGCCAGCAGCTTATCGGCGAGAGTCACTGAGGCTTTCTTT. It encodes CASSLSARVTEAFF. The genes are TRBV7-2 and TRBJ1-1; D unresolved. Looked up from germline, CDR1 is SGHTA and CDR2 is FQGNSA. The CDR3 is 14 residues long.

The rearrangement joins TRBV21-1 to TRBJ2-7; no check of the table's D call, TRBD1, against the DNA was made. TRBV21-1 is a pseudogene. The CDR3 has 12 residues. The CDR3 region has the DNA TGTGCCAGCACGGACAAAACCTACGAGCAGTACTTC. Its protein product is CASTDKTYEQYF.

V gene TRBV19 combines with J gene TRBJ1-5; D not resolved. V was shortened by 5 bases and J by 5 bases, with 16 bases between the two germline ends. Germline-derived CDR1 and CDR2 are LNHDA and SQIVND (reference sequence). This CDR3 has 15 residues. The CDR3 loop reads CASSASQSGYQPQHF. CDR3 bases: TGTGCCAGTAGTGCCTCTCAGTCGGGTTATCAGCCCCAGCATTTT.

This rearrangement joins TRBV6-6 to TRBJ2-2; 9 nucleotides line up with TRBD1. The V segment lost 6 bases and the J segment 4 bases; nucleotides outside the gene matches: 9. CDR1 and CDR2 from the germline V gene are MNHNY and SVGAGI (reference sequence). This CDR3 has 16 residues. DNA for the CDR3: TGTGCCAGCAGACGGACAGGGGCGGTTGGCACCGGGGAGCTGTTTTTT. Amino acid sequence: CASRRTGAVGTGELFF.

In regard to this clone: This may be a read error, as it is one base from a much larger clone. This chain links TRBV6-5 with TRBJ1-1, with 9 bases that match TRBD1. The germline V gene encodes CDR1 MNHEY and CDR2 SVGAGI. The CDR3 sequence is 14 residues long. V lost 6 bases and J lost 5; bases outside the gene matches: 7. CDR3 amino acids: CASSSGTGKTEAFF. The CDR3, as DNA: TGTGCCAGCAGCTCCGGGACAGGGAAAACTGAAGCTTTCTTT.